This T cell receptor beta chain originates from a study of T cell responses to AZD1222 COVID-19 vaccine. Only in-frame clones appear in the TCRdb table, and some are missing; sequencing was by immunoSEQ multiplex PCR. The sample consists of 65,000 to 80,000 clones, roughly four fifths of them appearing once. Study-wide results and caveats: Spike-specific TCR breadth and depth went up after people got two AZD1222 doses.

The germline CDR1 and CDR2 sequences are MDHEN and SYDVKM. With V trimmed by 7 bases and J by 7 bases, 15 bases remained unmatched. The CDR3 runs to 15 residues. Worth noting for this clone: Its antigen is unidentified.

The receptor comes from an adult who received the AZD1222 COVID-19 vaccine. The material was peripheral blood, obtained 28 days after the second AZD1222 dose. J is TRBJ1-2 and V is TRBV28, with 7 positions matching TRBD1. CDR3 nucleotide sequence: TGTGCCAGCACCGAGGGGGCGTCGGGGTACCCTGGCTACACCTTC. This encodes CASTEGASGYPGYTF.